The entry below describes one TCR beta chain. Enrolment of Seattle patients took place during active infection, and they were followed longitudinally. The sample comes from a study of blood T cell repertoires in COVID-19. Profiled with immunoSEQ multiplex PCR; TCRdb holds only in-frame clones, not every one. The sample includes 150,000 or so clones, 87% seen only once; the top ten take around a tenth. This receptor was taken from a woman in her 70s with COVID-19, enrolled during active disease. Sequenced: peripheral blood.

CDR3 sequence: CASSKEDPSPLHF. The CDR3 DNA is TGTGCCAGCAGTAAGGAGGACCCTTCACCCCTCCACTTT. The chain carries TRBV2 and TRBJ1-6; D uncertain. The CDR3 consists of 13 residues. Germline V gene lookup returns CDR1 SNHLY and CDR2 FYNNEI. The V end was cut by 5 bases, the J end by 9 bases, with 11 bases between.